The next 12 T cell receptor beta chains were all read from a single sample in a study of blood T cells in healthy people across ages. Sample-barcoded 5' priming and a J-beta primer mix drove a second PCR of 7 to 11 cycles. One entry per CDR3 protein results from TCRdb running MiXCR on the 5' RACE reads. The table records roughly 680,000 distinct CDR3 sequences, about half of them present only once. Input material: blood. The receptors originated from a woman in her sixties or seventies in good health.

This chain uses TRBV5-6 with TRBJ2-5; D ambiguous. Trimming removed 0 bases from V and 2 bases from J, with 8 bases in between. The CDR3 covers 14 residues. CDR1 SGHDT and CDR2 YYEEEE come from the germline V gene. The CDR3 protein is CASSLGRRQETQYF. DNA for the CDR3: TGTGCCAGCAGCTTGGGGCGAAGACAAGAGACCCAGTACTTC.

This clonotype was counted a few times. This rearrangement joins TRBV11-2 to TRBJ2-7; 7 positions agree with TRBD1. The CDR3 has 15 amino acids. V trimming: 5 bases; J trimming: 6 bases; junction bases outside the gene matches: 13. From germline, CDR1 is SGHAT and CDR2 FQNNGV. Here the CDR3 reads CASSKGAQGLGEQYF. CDR3 nucleotides: TGTGCCAGCAGCAAGGGGGCACAGGGATTGGGCGAGCAGTACTTC.

The V call is TRBV4-2, the J call TRBJ1-5; D remains unclear. This CDR3 comprises 15 residues. The V gene lost 0 bases and the J gene lost 0 bases, with 6 bases spanning the gap. Germline V gene sequence: CDR1 LGHNA, CDR2 YNFKEQ. The CDR3 DNA reads TGTGCCAGCAGCCAAGATAGTTATAGCAATCAGCCCCAGCATTTT. Its translation is CASSQDSYSNQPQHF.

This clonotype was seen only once. The chain has TRBV30 and TRBJ2-3; 8 nucleotides match TRBD2. Germline lookup yields CDR1 GTSNPN and CDR2 SVGIG (reference sequence). The CDR3 is 18 amino acids. V lost 4 bases to trimming and J lost 5 bases; unmatched junction nucleotides: 20. CDR3 bases: TGTGCCTGGACCCCGAGGGCGGGAGGCCCATGGGGCGGAGATACGCAGTATTTT. The encoded protein is CAWTPRAGGPWGGDTQYF.

Concerning this clonotype: One end of the junction fails to match germline, which may point to a read error. The J gene is TRBJ2-1, the V gene TRBV7-7, with TRBD2 identical over 9 bases. The J call is doubtful: the DNA matches TRBJ2-7 better. In germline, CDR1 is SSHAT, CDR2 FNYEAQ (reference sequence). CDR3 length: 14 amino acids. CDR3 sequence: CASSLSGSGNEQYF. The CDR3 DNA is TGTGCTAGCAGCCTTAGCGGGAGTGGGAATGAGCAGTACTTC.

The chain is built from TRBV20-1 and TRBJ2-5; 9 nucleotides match TRBD2. Germline V gene lookup returns CDR1 DFQATT and CDR2 SNEGSKA (reference sequence). The CDR3 contains 17 residues. V lost 0 bases and J lost 11; bases outside the gene matches: 19. The CDR3 sequence: CSAREYSGRNSYNEQYF. The CDR3 DNA is TGCAGTGCTAGAGAGTACAGCGGGAGGAATTCCTACAATGAGCAGTACTTC.

J is TRBJ1-4 and V is TRBV7-6; unclear D gene. Germline V gene data show CDR1 as SGHVS and CDR2 as FNYEAQ. V lost 1 base to trimming and J lost 7 bases, with 16 bases between them. The CDR3 length is 16 residues. CDR3 loop: CASSLEFSRHGEKLFF. The CDR3 DNA is TGTGCCAGCAGCTTAGAATTTTCGCGACATGGTGAAAAACTGTTTTTT.

The chain employs TRBV18 and TRBJ1-1, with D possibly matching TRBD1 (6 bases). The germline V and J ends were trimmed by 2 bases and 0 bases, with 10 bases remaining between them. Germline assignment: CDR1 KGHSH and CDR2 LQKENI. The CDR3 totals 15 residues. CDR3 sequence reads: CASSPDTGMNTEAFF. CDR3 DNA: TGTGCCAGCTCACCAGATACAGGGATGAACACTGAAGCTTTCTTT.

This clonotype was observed once. The gene calls are TRBV11-2 and TRBJ1-5; D remains unclear. The ends were cut back, 4 bases at V and 4 bases at J, with 5 bases in the middle. Per germline, CDR1 SGHAT and CDR2 FQNNGV. The CDR3 runs 12 residues. CDR3: CASSSENQPQHF. The CDR3 DNA reads TGTGCCAGCAGCTCCGAAAATCAGCCCCAGCATTTT.

J is TRBJ2-3 and V is TRBV20-1; D ambiguous. The CDR3 has 13 amino acids. The germline V and J ends were trimmed by 2 bases and 0 bases, with 6 bases remaining between them. Looked up from germline, CDR1 is DFQATT and CDR2 is SNEGSKA (reference sequence). This CDR3 reads CSARPSSTDTQYF. In DNA form, the CDR3 reads TGCAGTGCTAGACCCTCTAGCACAGATACGCAGTATTTT.

The chain joins TRBV7-2 to TRBJ2-5; TRBD2 matches 12 bases. The length of the CDR3 is 17 residues. Germline CDR1 is SGHTA and CDR2 is FQGNSA. The ends lost 1 base at V and 3 bases at J; junction bases unmatched: 6. CDR3 sequence (DNA): TGTGCCAGCAGCTTAGGTCTAGCGGGGGGGACCAAAGAGACCCAGTACTTC. This gives the protein CASSLGLAGGTKETQYF.

The gene calls are TRBV4-2 and TRBJ2-7; no definite D call. CDR1 LGHNA and CDR2 YNFKEQ come from the germline V gene. The CDR3 totals 14 residues. Trimming pared 4 bases from V and 4 bases from J, leaving 14 bases between. The CDR3 DNA is TGTGCCAGCAGCCTATCCCGGCTTGGGTACGAGCAGTACTTC. As protein: CASSLSRLGYEQYF.